A single sample gave rise to the 18 T cell receptor beta chains below, sequenced in a study of T cells after yellow fever vaccination. TCRdb ran MiXCR on the 5' RACE reads and lists one entry per CDR3 protein. Here the sample spans 100,000 to 150,000 distinct CDR3 sequences, roughly 15% being singletons. The sample in question was CD8+ T cells sorted from PBMCs, obtained 5 days after the yellow fever booster vaccination. All receptors come from a man between 18 and 29 years old who received the YFV17D yellow fever vaccine.

V is TRBV5-5 and J is TRBJ1-1, with D perhaps TRBD1 (5 bases). V lost 3 bases to trimming and J lost 0 bases, with 12 bases between them. There are 15 residues in the CDR3. Germline-derived CDR1 and CDR2 are SGHKS and YYEKEE (reference sequence). CDR3 region: CASSSPRGVNTEAFF. CDR3 sequence (DNA): TGTGCCAGCAGCTCCCCTAGGGGAGTGAACACTGAAGCTTTCTTT.

This clonotype was observed a handful of times. The chain combines TRBV5-6 with TRBJ1-2; D might be TRBD1 (5 bases). V gave up 4 bases and J gave up 5 bases, with 15 bases separating them. The germline gives CDR1 SGHDT, CDR2 YYEEEE. This CDR3 region has 14 residues. The CDR3 sequence: CASSTGTVSYGYTF. Here the CDR3 DNA reads TGTGCCAGCAGCACCGGGACGGTCAGTTATGGCTACACCTTC.

This clonotype has more than one count but fewer than ten. The V call is TRBV29-1, the J call TRBJ2-2; D ambiguous. Germline assignment: CDR1 SQVTM and CDR2 ANQGSEA. This CDR3 has 12 residues. Trimming took 6 bases from V and 1 from J, leaving 6 bases between them. The CDR3 DNA is TGCAGCGTCGTCCGGAACACCGGGGAGCTGTTTTTT. Protein product: CSVVRNTGELFF.

The chain is built from TRBV7-9 and TRBJ2-3, with a possible D match to TRBD1 (6 bases). CDR1 is SEHNR, CDR2 FQNEAQ, per germline (reference sequence). The CDR3 is 14 amino acids. V was shortened by 2 bases and J by 2 bases, with 8 bases between the two germline ends. The CDR3 region has the DNA TGTGCCAGCAGCTTACCAGGGGTCACAGATACGCAGTATTTT. It is translated as CASSLPGVTDTQYF.

There are many counts of this clonotype. The V gene is TRBV7-8, the J gene TRBJ2-5; D call uncertain. The CDR3 extends over 15 amino acids. Germline CDR1 SGHVS, CDR2 FQNEAQ. Trimming took off 6 bases at V and 5 bases at J, with 19 bases between the two ends. The CDR3 DNA reads TGTGCCAGCAGATATCCGGGCTCTTTAGGGGAGACCCAGTACTTC. It yields the protein CASRYPGSLGETQYF.

The chain combines TRBV7-6 with TRBJ2-3; D might be TRBD1 (6 bases). The V and J ends lost 6 bases and 1 base respectively, with 23 bases between them. CDR1 SGHVS and CDR2 FNYEAQ come from the germline V gene. The CDR3 is 18 amino acids. CDR3 sequence reads: CASRARPDQDRRTDTQYF. Written as DNA, the CDR3 is TGTGCCAGCAGGGCCCGACCCGATCAGGACAGACGCACAGATACGCAGTATTTT.

V is TRBV6-1 and J is TRBJ2-7, with TRBD1 matching over 7 bases. With 7 bases clipped from V and 1 base from J, the junction kept 4 bases outside the gene matches. This CDR3 spans 13 amino acids. Looked up from germline, CDR1 is MNHNS and CDR2 is SASEGT. The CDR3 protein is CASTGTVSYEQYV. CDR3 DNA: TGTGCCAGCACTGGGACAGTTTCCTACGAGCAGTACGTC.

The chain uses TRBV2 and TRBJ2-3; D not certain. Germline V gene sequence: CDR1 SNHLY, CDR2 FYNNEI. Trimming shortened V by 8 bases and J by 3 bases, and 9 bases separated the two germline ends. The CDR3 has 12 amino acids. The CDR3 coding sequence is TGTGCCAGCGACCCGGCAACAGATACGCAGTATTTT. The encoded protein is CASDPATDTQYF.

The chain is built from TRBV4-2 and TRBJ2-7; a weak D match, TRBD2 (6 bases). Trimming took 0 bases from V and 3 from J, leaving 15 bases between them. Germline assignment: CDR1 LGHNA and CDR2 YNFKEQ. The CDR3 covers 16 residues. This chain's CDR3 is CASSQDDAGLHYEQYF. CDR3 sequence (DNA): TGTGCCAGCAGCCAAGATGATGCGGGGTTACACTACGAGCAGTACTTC.

The genes are TRBV7-3 and TRBJ1-1; 10 positions match TRBD1. The CDR3 sequence is 12 residues long. Unmatched junction bases numbered 5, after V lost 5 bases and J lost 11 bases. CDR1 is SGHTA and CDR2 is FQGTGA in the germline V gene. The CDR3 reads CASSHGTGDAFF. CDR3 DNA: TGTGCCAGCAGCCACGGGACAGGGGATGCTTTCTTT.

This clonotype was counted a few times. The V call is TRBV30, the J call TRBJ1-2, with 9 bases matching TRBD1. V lost 4 bases and J lost 2; bases outside the gene matches: 11. Germline V gene lookup returns CDR1 GTSNPN and CDR2 SVGIG (reference sequence). The CDR3 is made up of 16 amino acids. The CDR3 DNA reads TGTGCCTGGACACCGGGACAGGGCCTTCTGAACTATGGCTACACCTTC. It yields the protein CAWTPGQGLLNYGYTF.

Here the CDR3 DNA reads TGTGCCAGCAGCTCCTCGGGAGAGTCAGACGAGCAGTACTTC. It codes for CASSSSGESDEQYF. V and J are TRBV7-8 and TRBJ2-7; maybe TRBD2 (6 bases). The length of the CDR3 is 14 residues. V gave up 4 bases and J gave up 5 bases, with 15 bases separating them. Germline-derived CDR1 and CDR2 are SGHVS and FQNEAQ.

The sample holds a few counts of this clonotype. The V call is TRBV6-6, the J call TRBJ2-4, with 15 nucleotides matching TRBD2. This CDR3 contains 20 residues. CDR1 is MNHNY and CDR2 is SVGAGI in the germline V gene (reference sequence). J was trimmed by 4 bases and V by 2 bases; bases with no gene match: 12. CDR3 region: CASSYLGLAGGRGSKNIQYF. The CDR3 DNA reads TGTGCCAGCAGTTACCTCGGACTAGCGGGGGGGAGGGGCAGTAAAAACATTCAGTACTTC.

This clonotype was counted a few times. The rearrangement joins TRBV9 to TRBJ1-3, with TRBD1 identical over 7 bases. V shed 0 bases and J 0 bases; nucleotides not matched to a gene: 9. Germline V gene data show CDR1 as SGDLS and CDR2 as YYNGEE. The CDR3 covers 18 residues. CDR3 residues: CASSVASFGTASGNTIYF. The CDR3 DNA is TGTGCCAGCAGCGTAGCCAGCTTTGGGACAGCCTCTGGAAACACCATATATTTT.

The V call is TRBV27, the J call TRBJ2-3; 13 nucleotides line up with TRBD2. CDR1 is MNHEY, CDR2 SMNVEV, per germline (reference sequence). This CDR3 region has 18 residues. The V segment lost 2 bases and the J segment 5 bases; nucleotides outside the gene matches: 10. The CDR3 is CASSLQEGLAGPVDTQYF. In DNA, the CDR3 is TGTGCCAGCAGTTTACAGGAGGGACTAGCGGGGCCAGTAGATACGCAGTATTTT.

This clonotype was seen only a few times. The chain's CDR3 is CASSLTGFNEQFF. DNA of the CDR3: TGTGCCAGCAGCCTGACAGGGTTTAATGAGCAGTTCTTC. The V call is TRBV11-2, the J call TRBJ2-1; 7 nucleotides line up with TRBD1. J was trimmed by 7 bases and V by 5 bases; bases with no gene match: 5. Germline CDR1 is SGHAT and CDR2 is FQNNGV. The CDR3 spans 13 residues.

The rearrangement joins TRBV7-9 to TRBJ2-7; 9 nucleotides agree with TRBD1. Germline V CDR1 and CDR2: SEHNR, FQNEAQ (reference sequence). V shed 5 bases and J 3 bases; nucleotides not matched to a gene: 5. The CDR3 has 14 amino acids. This CDR3 is CASSARDRVYEQYF. The CDR3 DNA reads TGTGCCAGCAGCGCTCGGGACAGGGTCTACGAGCAGTACTTC.

This clonotype was seen ten or more times. The chain joins TRBV7-8 to TRBJ2-7; the D gene is possibly TRBD2 (6 bases). The ends were cut back, 10 bases at V and 1 base at J, with 14 bases in the middle. CDR3 size: 13 residues. Germline CDR1 SGHVS, CDR2 FQNEAQ. In DNA, the CDR3 is TGTGCCACCCTCCCGGCGGGGTCCTACGAGCAGTACTTC. It encodes CATLPAGSYEQYF.